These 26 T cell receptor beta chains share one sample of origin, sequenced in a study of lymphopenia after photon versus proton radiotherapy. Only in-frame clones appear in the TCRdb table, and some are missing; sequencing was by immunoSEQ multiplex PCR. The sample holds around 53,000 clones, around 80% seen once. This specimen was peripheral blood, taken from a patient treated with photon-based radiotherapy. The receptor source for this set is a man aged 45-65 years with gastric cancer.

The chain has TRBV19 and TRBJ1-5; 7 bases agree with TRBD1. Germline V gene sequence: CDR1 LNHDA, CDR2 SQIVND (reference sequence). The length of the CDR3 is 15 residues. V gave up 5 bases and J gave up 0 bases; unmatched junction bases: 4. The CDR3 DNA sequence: TGTGCCAGTAGTGGAGGGACAGCTAGCAATCAGCCCCAGCATTTT. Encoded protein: CASSGGTASNQPQHF.

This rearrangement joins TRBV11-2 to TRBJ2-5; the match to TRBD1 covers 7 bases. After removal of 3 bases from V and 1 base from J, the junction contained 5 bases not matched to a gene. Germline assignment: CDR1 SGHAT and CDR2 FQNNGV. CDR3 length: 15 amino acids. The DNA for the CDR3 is TGTGCCAGCAGCTTTTTGACAGGGAGCCAAGAGACCCAGTACTTC. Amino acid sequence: CASSFLTGSQETQYF.

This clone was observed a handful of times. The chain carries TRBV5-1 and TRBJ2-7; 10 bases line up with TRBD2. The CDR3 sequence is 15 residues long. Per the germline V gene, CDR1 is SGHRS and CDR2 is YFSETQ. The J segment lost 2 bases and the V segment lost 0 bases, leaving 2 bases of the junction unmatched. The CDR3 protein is CASSLALAGAYEQYF. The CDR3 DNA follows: TGCGCCAGCAGCTTGGCGCTAGCGGGGGCCTACGAGCAGTACTTC.

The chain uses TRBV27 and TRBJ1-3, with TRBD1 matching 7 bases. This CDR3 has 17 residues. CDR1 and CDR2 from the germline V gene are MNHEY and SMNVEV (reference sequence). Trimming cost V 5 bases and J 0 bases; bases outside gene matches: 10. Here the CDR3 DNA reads TGTGCCAGCAGTCCTTCGTGGACAGGAGACTCTGGAAACACCATATATTTT. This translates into CASSPSWTGDSGNTIYF.

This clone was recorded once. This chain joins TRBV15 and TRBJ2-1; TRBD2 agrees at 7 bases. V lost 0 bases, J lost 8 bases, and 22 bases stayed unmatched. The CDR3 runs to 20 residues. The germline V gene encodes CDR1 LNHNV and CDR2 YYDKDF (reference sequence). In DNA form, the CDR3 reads TGTGCCACCAGCAGAGATTACGACTGGACACCCGGGGGGAATGCGGATGAGCAGTTCTTC. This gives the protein CATSRDYDWTPGGNADEQFF. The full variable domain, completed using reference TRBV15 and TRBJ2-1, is DAMVIQNPRYQVTQFGKPVTLSCSQTLNHNVMYWYQQKSSQAPKLLFHYYDKDFNNEADTPDNFQSRRPNTSFCFLDIRSPGLGDTAMYLCATSRDYDWTPGGNADEQFFGPGTRLTVL.

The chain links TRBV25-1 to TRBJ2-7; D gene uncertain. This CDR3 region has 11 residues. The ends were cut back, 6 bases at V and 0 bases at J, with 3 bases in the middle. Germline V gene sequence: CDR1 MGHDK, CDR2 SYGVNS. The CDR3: CASSASYEQYF. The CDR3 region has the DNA TGTGCCAGCAGCGCCTCCTACGAGCAGTACTTC.

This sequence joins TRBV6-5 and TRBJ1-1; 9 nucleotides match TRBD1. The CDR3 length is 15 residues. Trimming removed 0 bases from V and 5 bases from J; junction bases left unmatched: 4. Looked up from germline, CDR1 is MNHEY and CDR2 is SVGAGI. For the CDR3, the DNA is TGTGCCAGCAGTTACTCGACAGGGGGACGAACTGAAGCTTTCTTT. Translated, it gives CASSYSTGGRTEAFF.

CDR3 protein: CASSLGGASGRLLETQYF. The CDR3 DNA reads TGTGCCAGCAGCTTAGGGGGGGCTAGCGGGAGACTTCTGGAGACCCAGTACTTC. The chain links TRBV7-9 to TRBJ2-5, with TRBD2 identical over 10 bases. J lost 5 bases, V lost 1 base, and 13 bases had no gene match. The germline V gene encodes CDR1 SEHNR and CDR2 FQNEAQ (reference sequence). This CDR3 region has 18 residues.

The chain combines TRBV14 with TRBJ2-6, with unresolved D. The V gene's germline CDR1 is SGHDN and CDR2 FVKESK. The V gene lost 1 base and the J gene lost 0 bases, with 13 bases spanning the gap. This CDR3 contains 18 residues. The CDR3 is CASSQVNYRVSGANVLTF. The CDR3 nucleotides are TGTGCCAGCAGCCAAGTCAATTATAGGGTCTCTGGGGCCAACGTCCTGACTTTC.

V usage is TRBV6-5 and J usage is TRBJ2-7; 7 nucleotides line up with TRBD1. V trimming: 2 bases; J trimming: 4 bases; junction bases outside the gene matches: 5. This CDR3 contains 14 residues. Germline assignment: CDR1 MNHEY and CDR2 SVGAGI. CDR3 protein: CASSYRGQLYEQYF. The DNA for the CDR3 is TGTGCCAGCAGTTACAGGGGACAGCTTTACGAGCAGTACTTC.

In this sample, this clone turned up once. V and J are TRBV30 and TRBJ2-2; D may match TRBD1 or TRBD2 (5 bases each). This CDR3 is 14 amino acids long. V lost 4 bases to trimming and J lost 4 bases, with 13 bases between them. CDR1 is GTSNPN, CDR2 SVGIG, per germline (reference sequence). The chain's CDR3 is CAWKGPTSTGELFF. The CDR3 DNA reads TGTGCCTGGAAGGGACCCACGAGCACCGGGGAGCTGTTTTTT. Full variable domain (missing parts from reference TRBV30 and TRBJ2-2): SQTIHQWPATLVQPVGSPLSLECTVEGTSNPNLYWYRQAAGRGLQLLFYSVGIGQISSEVPQNLSASRPQDRQFILSSKKLLLSDSGFYLCAWKGPTSTGELFFGEGSRLTVL.

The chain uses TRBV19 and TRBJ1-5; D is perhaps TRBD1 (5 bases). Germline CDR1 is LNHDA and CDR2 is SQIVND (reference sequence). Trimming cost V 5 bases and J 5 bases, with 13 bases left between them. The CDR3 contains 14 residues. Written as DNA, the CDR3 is TGTGCCAGTAGTCCGGGGGGGTTCTATCAGCCCCAGCATTTT. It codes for CASSPGGFYQPQHF.

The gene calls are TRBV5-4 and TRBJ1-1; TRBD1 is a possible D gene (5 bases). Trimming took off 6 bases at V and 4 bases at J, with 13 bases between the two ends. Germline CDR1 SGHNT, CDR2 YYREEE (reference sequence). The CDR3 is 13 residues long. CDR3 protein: CASTFPGSTEAFF. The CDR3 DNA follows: TGTGCCAGCACCTTCCCAGGGTCCACTGAAGCTTTCTTT.

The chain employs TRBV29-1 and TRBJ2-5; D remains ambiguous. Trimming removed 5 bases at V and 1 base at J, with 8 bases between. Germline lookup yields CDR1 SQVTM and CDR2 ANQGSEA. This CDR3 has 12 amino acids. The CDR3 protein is CSVRHLQETQYF. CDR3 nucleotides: TGCAGCGTTCGGCACCTCCAAGAGACCCAGTACTTC. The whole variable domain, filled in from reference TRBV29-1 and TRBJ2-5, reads SAVISQKPSRDICQRGTSLTIQCQVDSQVTMMFWYRQQPGQSLTLIATANQGSEATYESGFVIDKFPISRPNLTFSTLTVSNMSPEDSSIYLCSVRHLQETQYFGPGTRLLVL.

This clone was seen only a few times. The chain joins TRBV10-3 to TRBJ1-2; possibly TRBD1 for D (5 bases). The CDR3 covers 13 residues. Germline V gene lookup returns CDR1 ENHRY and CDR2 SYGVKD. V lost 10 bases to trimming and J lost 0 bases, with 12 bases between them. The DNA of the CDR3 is TGTGCCAACAGACAGTCAGCTAACTATGGCTACACCTTC. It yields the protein CANRQSANYGYTF.

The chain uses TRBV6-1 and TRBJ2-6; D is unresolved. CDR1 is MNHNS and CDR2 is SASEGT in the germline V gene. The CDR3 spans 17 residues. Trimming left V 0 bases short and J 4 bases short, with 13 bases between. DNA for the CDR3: TGTGCCAGCAGTGAAGCGGCTTCCCCCGGCGGGGCCAACGTCCTGACTTTC. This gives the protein CASSEAASPGGANVLTF.

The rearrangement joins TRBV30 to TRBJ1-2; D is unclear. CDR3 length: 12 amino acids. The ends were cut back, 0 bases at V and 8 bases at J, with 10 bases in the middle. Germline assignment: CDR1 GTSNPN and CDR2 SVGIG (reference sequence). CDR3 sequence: CAWSVPGGGYTF. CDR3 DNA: TGTGCCTGGAGTGTACCTGGAGGCGGCTACACCTTC.

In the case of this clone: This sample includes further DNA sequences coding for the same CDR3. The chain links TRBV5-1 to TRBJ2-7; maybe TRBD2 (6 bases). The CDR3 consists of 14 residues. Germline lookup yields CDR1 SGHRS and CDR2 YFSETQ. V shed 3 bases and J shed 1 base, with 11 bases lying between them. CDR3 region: CASSSRDSSYEQYF. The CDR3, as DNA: TGCGCCAGCAGCTCCCGGGACTCGTCCTACGAGCAGTACTTC.

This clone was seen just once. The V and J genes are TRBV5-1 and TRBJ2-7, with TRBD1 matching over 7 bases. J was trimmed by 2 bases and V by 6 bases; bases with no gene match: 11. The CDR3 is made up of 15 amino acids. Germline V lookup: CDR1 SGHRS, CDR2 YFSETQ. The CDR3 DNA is TGCGCCAGCACCTCCTCTTGGCAGGGGGCCTACGAGCAGTACTTC. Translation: CASTSSWQGAYEQYF.

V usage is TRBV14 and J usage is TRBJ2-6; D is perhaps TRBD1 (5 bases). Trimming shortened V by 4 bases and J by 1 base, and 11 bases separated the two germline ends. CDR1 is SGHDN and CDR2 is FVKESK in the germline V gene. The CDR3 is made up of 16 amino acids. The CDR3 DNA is TGTGCCAGCAGCCCAGGGCCAGGATCTGGGGCCAACGTCCTGACTTTC. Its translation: CASSPGPGSGANVLTF.

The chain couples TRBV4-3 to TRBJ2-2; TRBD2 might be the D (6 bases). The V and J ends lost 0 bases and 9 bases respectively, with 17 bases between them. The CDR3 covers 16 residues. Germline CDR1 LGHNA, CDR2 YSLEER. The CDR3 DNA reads TGCGCCAGCAGCCAAGAGGAGGCAGGAGGGTCCAGGGAGCTGTTTTTT. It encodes CASSQEEAGGSRELFF.

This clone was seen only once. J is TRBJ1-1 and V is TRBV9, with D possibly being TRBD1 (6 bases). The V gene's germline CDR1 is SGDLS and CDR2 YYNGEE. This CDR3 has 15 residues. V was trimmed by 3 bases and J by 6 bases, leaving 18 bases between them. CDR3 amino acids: CASSAAQGKRAEAFF. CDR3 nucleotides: TGTGCCAGCAGCGCAGCACAGGGTAAGAGGGCTGAAGCTTTCTTT.

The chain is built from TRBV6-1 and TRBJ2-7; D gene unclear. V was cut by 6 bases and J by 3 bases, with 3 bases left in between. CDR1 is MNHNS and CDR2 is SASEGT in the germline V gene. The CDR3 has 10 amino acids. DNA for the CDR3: TGTGCCAGCAGAAACTACGAGCAGTACTTC. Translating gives CASRNYEQYF.

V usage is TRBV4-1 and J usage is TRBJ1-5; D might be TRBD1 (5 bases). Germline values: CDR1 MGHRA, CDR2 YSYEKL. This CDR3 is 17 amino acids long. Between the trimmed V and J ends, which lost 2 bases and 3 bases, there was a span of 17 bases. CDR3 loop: CASSQLPYRTPNQPQHF. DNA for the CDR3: TGCGCCAGCAGCCAATTACCTTACCGGACACCCAATCAGCCCCAGCATTTT.

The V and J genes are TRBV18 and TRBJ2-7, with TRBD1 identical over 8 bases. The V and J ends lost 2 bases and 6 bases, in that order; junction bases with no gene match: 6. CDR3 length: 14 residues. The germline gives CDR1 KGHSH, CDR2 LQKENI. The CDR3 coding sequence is TGTGCCAGCTCACCAGGGACAGGTGCTAGCGAGCAGTACTTC. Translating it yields CASSPGTGASEQYF.

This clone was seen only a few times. The CDR3 here is CASSPGRPTITGNTIYF. Written as DNA, the CDR3 is TGTGCCAGCAGCCCGGGTCGGCCTACTATAACCGGAAACACCATATATTTT. V usage is TRBV5-5 and J usage is TRBJ1-3, with D hard to call. The germline V and J ends were trimmed by 4 bases and 4 bases, with 21 bases remaining between them. Germline CDR1 is SGHKS and CDR2 is YYEKEE (reference sequence). CDR3 size: 17 residues.